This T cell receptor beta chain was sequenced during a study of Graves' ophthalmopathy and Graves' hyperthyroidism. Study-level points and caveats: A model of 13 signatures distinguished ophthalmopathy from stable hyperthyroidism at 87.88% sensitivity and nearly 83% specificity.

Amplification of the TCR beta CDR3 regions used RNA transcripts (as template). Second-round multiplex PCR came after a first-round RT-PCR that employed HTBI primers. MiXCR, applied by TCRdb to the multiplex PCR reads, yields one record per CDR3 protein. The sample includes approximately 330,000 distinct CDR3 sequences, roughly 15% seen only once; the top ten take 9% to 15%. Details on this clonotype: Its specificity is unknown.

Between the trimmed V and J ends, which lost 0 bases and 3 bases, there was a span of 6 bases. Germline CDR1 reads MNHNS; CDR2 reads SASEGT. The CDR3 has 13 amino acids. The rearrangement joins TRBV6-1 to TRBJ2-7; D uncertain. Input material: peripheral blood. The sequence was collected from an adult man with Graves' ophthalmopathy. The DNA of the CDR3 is TGTGCCAGCAGTGAAGCGGCCAGCTACGAGCAGTACTTC. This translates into CASSEAASYEQYF.